This TCR beta chain came from a study of control samples from healthy donors and cancer patients. This clone turned up a few times. Data came from immunoSEQ multiplex PCR; TCRdb stores just in-frame clones and leaves some out. The table has some 150,000 clones, less than 95% seen once. The sequence was obtained from a man between 60 and 75 years old with colorectal cancer. The sequencing input was PBMCs.

The DNA of the CDR3 is TGCGCCAGCAGCCAACTGACAGGGGGGGCCTACGAGCAGTACTTC. Translation: CASSQLTGGAYEQYF. The V and J genes are TRBV4-1 and TRBJ2-7; 9 bases fit TRBD1. The CDR3 spans 15 residues. Trimming at V came to 2 bases and at J to 2 bases, leaving 4 bases not matched to a gene. The germline CDR1 and CDR2 sequences are MGHRA and YSYEKL.